This T cell receptor beta chain was captured by sequencing in a study of T cell repertoires in cytomegalovirus infection. Study background: Public TCR beta signatures indicated both CMV infection and matching HLA type. Study-wide points: Based on cumulative public TCR beta family frequency, carriers of CMV plus the relevant HLA were identified.

Trimming left V 3 bases short and J 7 bases short, with 13 bases between. In germline, CDR1 is LNHNV, CDR2 YYDKDF (reference sequence). This CDR3 is 14 amino acids long. This clonotype was counted ten times or more. Antigen unknown. TCRdb redid the calling of the reads with MiXCR, one entry per CDR3 protein. Of around 440,000 distinct CDR3 sequences detected, about 11% appear once; the ten largest clones hold around 9.6%. This chain links TRBV15 with TRBJ2-1; D call uncertain. The sequence derives from a human donor in good health (CMV status not recorded). Some clones in this sample may be carry-over from other donors' samples. Material: PBMCs. CDR3 DNA: TGTGCCACCAGCAGCCCAGGCTGGCGGAATGAGCAGTTCTTC. Translating it yields CATSSPGWRNEQFF. Variable domain in full (rest from reference TRBV15 and TRBJ2-1): DAMVIQNPRYQVTQFGKPVTLSCSQTLNHNVMYWYQQKSSQAPKLLFHYYDKDFNNEADTPDNFQSRRPNTSFCFLDIRSPGLGDTAMYLCATSSPGWRNEQFFGPGTRLTVL.